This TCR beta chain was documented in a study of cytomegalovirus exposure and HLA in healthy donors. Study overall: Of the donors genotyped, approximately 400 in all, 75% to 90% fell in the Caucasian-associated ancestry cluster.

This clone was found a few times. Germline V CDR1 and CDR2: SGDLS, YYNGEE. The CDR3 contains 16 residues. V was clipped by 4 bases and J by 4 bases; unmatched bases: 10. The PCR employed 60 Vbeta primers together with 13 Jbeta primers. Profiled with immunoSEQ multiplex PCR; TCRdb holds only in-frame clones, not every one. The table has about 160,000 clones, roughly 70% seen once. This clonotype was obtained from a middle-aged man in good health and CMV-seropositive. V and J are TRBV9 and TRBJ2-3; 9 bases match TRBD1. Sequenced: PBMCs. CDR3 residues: CASSPRQGEIADTQYF. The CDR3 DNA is TGTGCCAGCAGCCCACGACAGGGGGAAATCGCAGATACGCAGTATTTT.